The present TCR beta chain was sequenced within a study of blood T cells in healthy people across ages. Germline trimming cut 6 bases from V and 1 base from J; bases unmatched to any gene: 6. CDR3 length: 15 amino acids. This clonotype was detected ten times or more. Alongside a J-beta primer mix, a sample-barcoded 5' primer served in a second PCR lasting roughly 7 to 12 cycles. TCRdb re-derived calls from the 5' RACE reads in MiXCR, one entry per CDR3 protein. The sample consists of fewer than 700,000 distinct CDR3 sequences, approximately 40% of them appearing once. Every sample yielded at least 6 million isolated PBMCs.

The V gene is TRBV12-3 or TRBV12-4, the J gene TRBJ1-2; TRBD1 matches at 9 bases. Sequencing was carried out using blood. The TCR originated in an elderly man in good health. The CDR3: CASSSPGQGNYGYTF. The CDR3 coding sequence is TGTGCCAGCAGCTCCCCGGGACAGGGTAACTATGGCTACACCTTC.